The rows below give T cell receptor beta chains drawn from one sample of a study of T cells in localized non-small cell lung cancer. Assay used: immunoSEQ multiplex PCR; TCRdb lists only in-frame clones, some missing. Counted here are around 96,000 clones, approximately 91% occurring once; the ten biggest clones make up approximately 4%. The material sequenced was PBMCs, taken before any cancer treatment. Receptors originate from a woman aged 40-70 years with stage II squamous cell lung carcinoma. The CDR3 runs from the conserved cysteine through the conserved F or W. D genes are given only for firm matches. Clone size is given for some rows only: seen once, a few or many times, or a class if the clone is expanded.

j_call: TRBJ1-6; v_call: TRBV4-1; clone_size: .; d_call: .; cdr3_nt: TGCGCCAGCAGCCGGGCGGGTTCCTATAATTCACCCCTCCACTTT; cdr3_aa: CASSRAGSYNSPLHF
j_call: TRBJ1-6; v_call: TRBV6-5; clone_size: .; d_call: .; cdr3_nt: TGTGCCACCAGGCCCGCGGGGAGGGGTAATTCACCCCTCCACTTT; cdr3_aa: CATRPAGRGNSPLHF
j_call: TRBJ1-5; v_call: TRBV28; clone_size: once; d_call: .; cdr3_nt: TGTGCCAGCAGTGACACGGTAAATCAGCCCCAGCATTTT; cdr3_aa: CASSDTVNQPQHF
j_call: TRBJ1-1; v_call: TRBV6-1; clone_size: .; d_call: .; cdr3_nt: TGTGCCAGCAGTTTTCGTAAAGGGGACACTGAAGCTTTCTTT; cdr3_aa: CASSFRKGDTEAFF
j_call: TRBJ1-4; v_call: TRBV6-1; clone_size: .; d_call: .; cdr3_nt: TGTGCCAGCAGCCAGAGCAGAGACGCAGGGGAAAAACTGTTTTTT; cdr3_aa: CASSQSRDAGEKLFF
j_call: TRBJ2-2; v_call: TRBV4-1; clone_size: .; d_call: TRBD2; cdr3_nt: TGCGCCAGCAGCCAAACAAAGCCACTAGCGGGATATTCCGGGGAGCTGTTTTTT; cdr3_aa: CASSQTKPLAGYSGELFF
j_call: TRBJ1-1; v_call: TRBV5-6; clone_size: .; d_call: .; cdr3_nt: TGTGCCAGCAGCTGGGGGGTGGTGAACACTGAAGCTTTCTTT; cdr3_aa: CASSWGVVNTEAFF
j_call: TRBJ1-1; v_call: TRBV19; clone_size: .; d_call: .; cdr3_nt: TGTGCCAGTAGGAAGACACTGAACACTGAAGCTTTCTTT; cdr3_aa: CASRKTLNTEAFF
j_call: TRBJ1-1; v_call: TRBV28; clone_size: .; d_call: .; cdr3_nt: TGTGCCAGCAGTGTTTTGGGTGAAGCTTTCTTT; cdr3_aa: CASSVLGEAFF
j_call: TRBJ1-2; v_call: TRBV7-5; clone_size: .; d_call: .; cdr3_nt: TGTGCCAGAAGCTTAGGGGACCTGACCTCTGATGGCTACACCTTC; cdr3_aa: CARSLGDLTSDGYTF
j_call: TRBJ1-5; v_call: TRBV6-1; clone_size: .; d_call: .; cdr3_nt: TGTGCCAGCAGTGAAGGTAACAGACTCAATCAGCCCCAGCATTTT; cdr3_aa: CASSEGNRLNQPQHF
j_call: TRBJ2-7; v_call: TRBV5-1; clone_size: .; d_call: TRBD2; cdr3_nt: TGCGCCAGCAGCGTTGGGACTAGCGGGAACGGCGAGCAGTACTTC; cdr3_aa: CASSVGTSGNGEQYF
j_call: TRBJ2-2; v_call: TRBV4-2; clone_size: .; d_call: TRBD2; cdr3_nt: TGTGCCAGCAGCCAAGAAACGACTAGCGGGAGGGTGACCGGGGAGCTGTTTTTT; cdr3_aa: CASSQETTSGRVTGELFF
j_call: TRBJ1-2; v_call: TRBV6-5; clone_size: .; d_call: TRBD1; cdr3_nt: TGTGCCAGCAGTTACGACAGGGGCCCTCTAGGCTACACCTTC; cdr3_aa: CASSYDRGPLGYTF
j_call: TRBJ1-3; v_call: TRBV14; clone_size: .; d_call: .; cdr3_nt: TGTGCCAGCAGCCCCACCACCAGCGCCTCTGGAAACACCATATATTTT; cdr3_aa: CASSPTTSASGNTIYF
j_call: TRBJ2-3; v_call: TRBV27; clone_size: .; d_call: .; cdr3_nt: TGTGCCAGCAGTTTGGGGGGCCCGGGCACAGATACGCAGTATTTT; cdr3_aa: CASSLGGPGTDTQYF
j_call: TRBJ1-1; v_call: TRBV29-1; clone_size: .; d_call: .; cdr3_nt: TGCAGCGTTGAAAGGGGCACGGCCACTGAAGCTTTCTTT; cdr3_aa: CSVERGTATEAFF
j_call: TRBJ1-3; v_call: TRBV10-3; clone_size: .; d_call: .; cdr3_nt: TGTGCCATCAGGGCAGACGGGTTCTCTGGAAACACCATATATTTT; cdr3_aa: CAIRADGFSGNTIYF
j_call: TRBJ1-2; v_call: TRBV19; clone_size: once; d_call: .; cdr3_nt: TGTGCCAGTACCGTCCGGGGGCGCGACTATGGCTACACCTTC; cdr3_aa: CASTVRGRDYGYTF
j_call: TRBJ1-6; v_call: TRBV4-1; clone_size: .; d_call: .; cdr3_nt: TGCGCCAGCAGCCAAGAAGAAGATTCGGCCCTCCACTTT; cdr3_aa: CASSQEEDSALHF
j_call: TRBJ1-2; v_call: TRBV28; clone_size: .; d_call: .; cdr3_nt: TGTGCCAGCAGCGACAAGTCTGGCTACACCTTC; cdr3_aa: CASSDKSGYTF
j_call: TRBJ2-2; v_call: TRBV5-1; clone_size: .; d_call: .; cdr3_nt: TGCGCCAGCAGCCCGGGACGACCCGCGAACACCGGGGAGCTGTTTTTT; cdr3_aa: CASSPGRPANTGELFF
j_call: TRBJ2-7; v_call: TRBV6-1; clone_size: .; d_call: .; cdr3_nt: TGTGCCAGCAGGGAAACTTCGCGGCCGTCCCTCTACGAGCAGTACTTC; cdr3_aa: CASRETSRPSLYEQYF
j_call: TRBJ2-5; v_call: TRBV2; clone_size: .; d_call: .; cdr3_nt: TGTGCCAGCAGTGAAGTCCCCGCCCGGGAGACCCAGTACTTC; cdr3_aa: CASSEVPARETQYF
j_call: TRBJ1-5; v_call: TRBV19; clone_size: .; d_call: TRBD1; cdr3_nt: TGTGCCACCGGGTCGGGACAGGGTCAGCCCCAGCATTTT; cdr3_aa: CATGSGQGQPQHF
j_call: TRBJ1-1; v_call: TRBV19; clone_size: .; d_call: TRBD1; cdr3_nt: TGTGCCAGTACCTGGACAGGACCAAACACTGAAGCTTTCTTT; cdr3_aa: CASTWTGPNTEAFF
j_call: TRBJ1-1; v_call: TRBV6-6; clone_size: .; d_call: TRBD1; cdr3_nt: TGTGCCAGCAGTTACCTACAGGGGGTGGGCACTGAAGCTTTCTTT; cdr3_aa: CASSYLQGVGTEAFF
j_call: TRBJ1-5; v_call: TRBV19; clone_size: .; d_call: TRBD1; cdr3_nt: TGTGCCAGTACCGCTACAGGGGCGGGAGCCTGGCCCCAGCATTTT; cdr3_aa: CASTATGAGAWPQHF
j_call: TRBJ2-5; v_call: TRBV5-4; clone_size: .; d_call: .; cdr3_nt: TGTGCCAGCCGAGACCAAGAGACCCAGTACTTC; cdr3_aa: CASRDQETQYF
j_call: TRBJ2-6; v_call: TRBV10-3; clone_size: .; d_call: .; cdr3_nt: TGTGCCATCAGTGTCGGCCCGACTGCTGGGGCCAACGTCCTGACTTTC; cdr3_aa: CAISVGPTAGANVLTF
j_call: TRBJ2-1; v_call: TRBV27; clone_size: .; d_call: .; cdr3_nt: TGTGCCAGCAGTTCGTCTCTCAGGGCCAATGAGCAGTTCTTC; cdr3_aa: CASSSSLRANEQFF
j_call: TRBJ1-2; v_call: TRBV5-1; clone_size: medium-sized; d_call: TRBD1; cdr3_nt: TGCGCCAGCAGCTTGTTCGACAGGGAGAATGGCTACACCTTC; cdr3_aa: CASSLFDRENGYTF
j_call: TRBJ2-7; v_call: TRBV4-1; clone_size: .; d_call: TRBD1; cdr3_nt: TGCGCCAGCAGCCAAGGTGAAGGACAGGCCTACGAGCAGTACTTC; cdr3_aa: CASSQGEGQAYEQYF
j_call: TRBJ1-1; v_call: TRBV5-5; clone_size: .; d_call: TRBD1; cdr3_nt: TGTGCCAGCAGCTTGGACACAGGGAGGGACAGGGTCGATTTCTTT; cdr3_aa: CASSLDTGRDRVDFF
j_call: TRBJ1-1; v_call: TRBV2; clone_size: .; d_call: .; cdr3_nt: TGTGCCAGCACCGAGTGGAGGGTAGCTTTCTTT; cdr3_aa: CASTEWRVAFF
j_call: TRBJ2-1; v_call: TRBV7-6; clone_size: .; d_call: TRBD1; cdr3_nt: TGTGCCAGCAGCAGAACCGGGACAGGCCTCTTGAATGAGCAGTTCTTC; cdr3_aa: CASSRTGTGLLNEQFF
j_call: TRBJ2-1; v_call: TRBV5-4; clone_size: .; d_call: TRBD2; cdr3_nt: TGTGCAGTAGGCGGGGGAAAAAGCTCCTACAATGAGCAGTTCTTC; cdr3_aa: CAVGGGKSSYNEQFF
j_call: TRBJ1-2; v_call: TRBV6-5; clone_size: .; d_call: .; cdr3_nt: TGTGCCAGCATTTTTGATGAATATGGCTACACCTTC; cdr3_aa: CASIFDEYGYTF
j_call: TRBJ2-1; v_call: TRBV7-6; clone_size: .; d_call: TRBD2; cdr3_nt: TGTGCCAGCAGCTTCCGGACTAGCGGATTTAATGGAGAGCAGTTCTTC; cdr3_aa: CASSFRTSGFNGEQFF
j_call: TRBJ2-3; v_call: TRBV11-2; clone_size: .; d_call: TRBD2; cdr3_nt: TGTGCCAGCAGCGCACTAGCGGGGGTCACAGATACGCAGTATTTT; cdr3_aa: CASSALAGVTDTQYF
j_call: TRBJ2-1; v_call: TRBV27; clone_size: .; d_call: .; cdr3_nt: TGTGCCAGCAGTCTCTCCCCCGCAGTACCCTTCAATGAGCAGTTCTTC; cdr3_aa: CASSLSPAVPFNEQFF
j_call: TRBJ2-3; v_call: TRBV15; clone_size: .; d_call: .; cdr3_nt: TGTGCCACCAGCAGAGATAAGCGGCACACTAGCACAGATACGCAGTATTTT; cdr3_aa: CATSRDKRHTSTDTQYF